These T cell receptor beta chains were read from a single sample in a study of siplizumab effects on memory and regulatory T cells. Sequencing used immunoSEQ multiplex PCR; TCRdb keeps in-frame clones, though not all of them. Among fewer than 120,000 clones listed, more than 90% were seen once. Material: CD4+ T cells sorted from blood. These receptors were collected from a human donor in good health. The CDR3 runs from the conserved cysteine through the conserved F or W. The D gene is left open where the match is weak. Rows may omit the clone size; those that give it use once, few, many or a size class.

TGCGCCAGCAGTCAATCGGGGGACAGGGCTGTAAAGAACACTGAAGCTTTCTTT,CASSQSGDRAVKNTEAFF,.,18,TRBD1,TRBJ1-1,TRBV23-1
TGCGCCAGCAGCTGGGGACAGGGGGCTGATTACGAGCAGTACTTC,CASSWGQGADYEQYF,few,15,TRBD1,TRBJ2-7,TRBV5-1
TGCGCCAGCAGCTTGGAGGGGGGAAGTAGTGAAAAACTGTTTTTT,CASSLEGGSSEKLFF,.,15,.,TRBJ1-4,TRBV5-1
TGTGCCAGCAGTTACGCCCGTGGTCACAATGGGCAGTTCTTC,CASSYARGHNGQFF,.,14,.,TRBJ2-1,TRBV6-6
TGCGCCAGCAGCTTATCCGGGACCAAGAACACTGAAGCTTTCTTT,CASSLSGTKNTEAFF,.,15,.,TRBJ1-1,TRBV5-1
TGTGCCAGCAGCTTAGACGGGCGGCGGGCCCAGCATTTT,CASSLDGRRAQHF,.,13,.,TRBJ1-5,TRBV7-9
TGCGCCAGCAGCGACCCCAACGGGGTCGCCGGGGAGCTGTTTTTT,CASSDPNGVAGELFF,.,15,.,TRBJ2-2,TRBV10-2
TGTGCCAGCAGGCTGGGGAATGAAAAACTGTTTTTT,CASRLGNEKLFF,once,12,.,TRBJ1-4,TRBV28
TGTGCCAGCAGCTCTGGAGGGCTCAATCAGCCCCAGCATTTT,CASSSGGLNQPQHF,once,14,.,TRBJ1-5,TRBV5-6
TGCGCCAGCAGCCTCCGTTGGACTAGCGGGAGTCCGGGAACCGGGGAGCTGTTTTTT,CASSLRWTSGSPGTGELFF,.,19,TRBD2,TRBJ2-2,TRBV5-1
TGTGCCAGCAGTTTACTGACAGGACTGGAGACCCAGTACTTC,CASSLLTGLETQYF,.,14,.,TRBJ2-5,TRBV27
TGCGCCAGCAGCCATCGGGGCGGGCTGAGGGAGACCCAGTACTTC,CASSHRGGLRETQYF,.,15,.,TRBJ2-5,TRBV4-1
TGTGCCAGCAGGGACCGGACAGGTGGCTCTGGAAACACCATATATTTT,CASRDRTGGSGNTIYF,.,16,TRBD1,TRBJ1-3,TRBV2
TGTGCCAGCAGCCGAGACGGAAACAATCAGCCCCAGCATTTT,CASSRDGNNQPQHF,few,14,.,TRBJ1-5,TRBV6-5
TGCAGCGTTGCTCGACGTCTTGGCTACGAGCAGTACTTC,CSVARRLGYEQYF,.,13,.,TRBJ2-7,TRBV29-1
TGTGCCAGCAACAGGGAGTTACAGCCCCAGCATTTT,CASNRELQPQHF,.,12,.,TRBJ1-5,TRBV2
TGTGCCAGCAGCCAAGACAGGCCCGCTGGTGGGGCCAACGTCCTGACTTTC,CASSQDRPAGGANVLTF,.,17,.,TRBJ2-6,TRBV5-4
TGTGCCAGCGACCCCGACGGCGACTATGGCTACACCTTC,CASDPDGDYGYTF,.,13,.,TRBJ1-2,TRBV5-5
TGTGCCAGCAAGAAGCGGCGGAACACCGGGGAGCTGTTTTTT,CASKKRRNTGELFF,.,14,.,TRBJ2-2,TRBV28
TGTGCCAGCAGTTACTTTGGCCGATTGAACACTGAAGCTTTCTTT,CASSYFGRLNTEAFF,.,15,.,TRBJ1-1,TRBV6-5
TGTGCCAGCAGTGAAAGGGGGGCAGGGGAGACCCAGTACTTC,CASSERGAGETQYF,.,14,.,TRBJ2-5,TRBV2
TGTGCCAGCTCACCTTCGACAGACAGATCCTCACCCCTCCACTTT,CASSPSTDRSSPLHF,.,15,.,TRBJ1-6,TRBV18